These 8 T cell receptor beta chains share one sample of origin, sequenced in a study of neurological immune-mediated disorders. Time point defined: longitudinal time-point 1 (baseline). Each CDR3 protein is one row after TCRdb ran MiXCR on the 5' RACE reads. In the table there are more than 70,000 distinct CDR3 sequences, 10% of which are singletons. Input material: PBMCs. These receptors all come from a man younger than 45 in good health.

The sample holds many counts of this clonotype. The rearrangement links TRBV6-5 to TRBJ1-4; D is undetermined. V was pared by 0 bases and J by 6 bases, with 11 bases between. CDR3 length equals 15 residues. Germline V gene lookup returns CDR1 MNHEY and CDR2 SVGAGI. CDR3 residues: CASSYSWGGDEKLFF. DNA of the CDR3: TGTGCCAGCAGTTACTCTTGGGGAGGCGATGAAAAACTGTTTTTT.

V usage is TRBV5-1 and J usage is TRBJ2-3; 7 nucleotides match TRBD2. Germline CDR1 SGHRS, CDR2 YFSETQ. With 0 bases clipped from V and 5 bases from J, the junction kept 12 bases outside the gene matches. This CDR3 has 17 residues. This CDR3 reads CASSLADVGGVGDTQYF. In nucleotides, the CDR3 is TGCGCCAGCAGCTTGGCCGACGTGGGAGGGGTAGGAGATACGCAGTATTTT.

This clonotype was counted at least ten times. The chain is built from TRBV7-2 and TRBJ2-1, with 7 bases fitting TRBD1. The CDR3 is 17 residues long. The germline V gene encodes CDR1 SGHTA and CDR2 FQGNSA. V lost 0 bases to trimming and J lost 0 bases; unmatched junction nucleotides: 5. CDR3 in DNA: TGTGCCAGCAGCTTAGCAGCAGGGGGAAGCTCCTACAATGAGCAGTTCTTC. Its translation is CASSLAAGGSSYNEQFF.

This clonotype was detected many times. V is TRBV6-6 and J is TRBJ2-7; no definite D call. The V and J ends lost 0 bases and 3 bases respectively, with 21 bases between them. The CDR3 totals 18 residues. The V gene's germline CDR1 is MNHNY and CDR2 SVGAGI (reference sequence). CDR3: CASSYSPNPSLSGYEQYF. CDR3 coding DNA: TGTGCCAGCAGTTACTCTCCAAACCCCTCTCTCTCAGGCTACGAGCAGTACTTC.

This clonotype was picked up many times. The CDR3 region is CAIRGSGREETQYF. The CDR3 region has the DNA TGTGCCATCAGGGGTAGCGGGAGGGAAGAGACCCAGTACTTC. V usage is TRBV10-3 and J usage is TRBJ2-5; 11 bases are a match to TRBD2. The germline CDR1 and CDR2 sequences are ENHRY and SYGVKD. V gave up 6 bases and J gave up 3 bases; unmatched junction bases: 3. This CDR3 comprises 14 residues.

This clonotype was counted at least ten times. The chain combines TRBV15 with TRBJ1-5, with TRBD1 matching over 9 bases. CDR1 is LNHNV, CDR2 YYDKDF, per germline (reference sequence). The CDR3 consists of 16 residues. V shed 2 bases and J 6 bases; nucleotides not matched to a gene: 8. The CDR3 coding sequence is TGTGCCACCAGCAGACCTAAACAGGGGGCTATTCAGCCCCAGCATTTT. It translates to CATSRPKQGAIQPQHF. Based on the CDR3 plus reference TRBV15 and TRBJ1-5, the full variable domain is DAMVIQNPRYQVTQFGKPVTLSCSQTLNHNVMYWYQQKSSQAPKLLFHYYDKDFNNEADTPDNFQSRRPNTSFCFLDIRSPGLGDTAMYLCATSRPKQGAIQPQHFGDGTRLSIL.

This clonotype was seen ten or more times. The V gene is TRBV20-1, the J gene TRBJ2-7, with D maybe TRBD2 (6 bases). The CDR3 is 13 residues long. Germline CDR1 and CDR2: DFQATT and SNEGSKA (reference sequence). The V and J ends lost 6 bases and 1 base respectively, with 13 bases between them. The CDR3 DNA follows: TGCAGTGCCCTGTCTGGGACTTCCTACGAGCAGTACTTC. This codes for CSALSGTSYEQYF.

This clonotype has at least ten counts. In DNA, the CDR3 is TGCAGTGCAGAAGGGACTAGCGGGAGATATGGTGAGCAGTTCTTC. Its translation is CSAEGTSGRYGEQFF. This chain uses TRBV20-1 with TRBJ2-1, with TRBD2 matching over 14 bases. With V trimmed by 6 bases and J by 9 bases, 10 bases remained unmatched. The CDR3 runs to 15 residues. The germline CDR1 and CDR2 sequences are DFQATT and SNEGSKA (reference sequence).